The rows below give T cell receptor beta chains drawn from one sample of a study of cytomegalovirus exposure and HLA in healthy donors. Profiling relied on immunoSEQ multiplex PCR, and the TCRdb table lists in-frame clones only, not all of them. The table has around 300,000 clones, 86% seen once. The sequencing input was PBMCs. Receptors originate from a woman in her late teens or twenties in good health and CMV-seronegative. CDR3s include the opening cysteine and the closing phenylalanine or tryptophan. D genes are given only for firm matches. Not all rows give a size; the values are once, few, many and, for expanded clones, a class.

d_gene | j_gene | v_gene | abundance | CDR3aa | CDR3nt
TRBD1 | TRBJ1-2 | TRBV11-2 | . | CASSSSRRRRGDGYTF | TGTGCCAGCAGCTCCTCCCGAAGGCGCAGGGGGGATGGCTACACCTTC
. | TRBJ1-2 | TRBV28 | . | CASSFTDYGYTF | TGTGCCAGCAGTTTTACGGACTATGGCTACACCTTC
TRBD1 | TRBJ1-1 | TRBV6-5 | . | CASAAGTGGTEAFF | TGTGCCAGCGCGGCCGGGACAGGGGGAACTGAAGCTTTCTTT
. | TRBJ1-2 | TRBV7-8 | . | CASSLYAGGYTF | TGTGCCAGCAGCTTATACGCGGGAGGCTACACCTTC
. | TRBJ1-1 | TRBV2 | . | CASSEAQGGESTEAFF | TGTGCCAGCAGTGAAGCCCAGGGAGGGGAAAGCACTGAAGCTTTCTTT
TRBD1 | TRBJ1-1 | TRBV10-3 | few | CAIRGQGAVTEAFF | TGTGCCATCAGGGGACAGGGGGCCGTCACTGAAGCTTTCTTT
TRBD2 | TRBJ2-1 | TRBV7-9 | . | CASSYRTSGHNEQFF | TGTGCCAGCAGCTACCGGACTAGCGGCCACAATGAGCAGTTCTTC
. | TRBJ2-6 | TRBV7-3 | . | CASSSHVTSSGANVLTF | TGTGCCAGCAGCTCCCATGTAACCAGCTCTGGGGCCAACGTCCTGACTTTC
TRBD1 | TRBJ2-1 | TRBV5-6 | . | CASSFQGAYNEQFF | TGTGCCAGCAGTTTCCAGGGGGCCTACAATGAGCAGTTCTTC
. | TRBJ1-6 | TRBV5-1 | . | CASSLETDSPLHF | TGCGCCAGCAGCTTGGAGACAGACTCACCCCTCCACTTT
TRBD1 | TRBJ2-2 | TRBV7-9 | . | CASSLGGRQGSAGELFF | TGTGCCAGCAGCTTAGGGGGCCGACAGGGGAGTGCCGGGGAGCTGTTTTTT
TRBD2 | TRBJ2-7 | TRBV10-2 | . | CASDSGGHEQYF | TGCGCCAGCGATAGCGGGGGACACGAGCAGTACTTC